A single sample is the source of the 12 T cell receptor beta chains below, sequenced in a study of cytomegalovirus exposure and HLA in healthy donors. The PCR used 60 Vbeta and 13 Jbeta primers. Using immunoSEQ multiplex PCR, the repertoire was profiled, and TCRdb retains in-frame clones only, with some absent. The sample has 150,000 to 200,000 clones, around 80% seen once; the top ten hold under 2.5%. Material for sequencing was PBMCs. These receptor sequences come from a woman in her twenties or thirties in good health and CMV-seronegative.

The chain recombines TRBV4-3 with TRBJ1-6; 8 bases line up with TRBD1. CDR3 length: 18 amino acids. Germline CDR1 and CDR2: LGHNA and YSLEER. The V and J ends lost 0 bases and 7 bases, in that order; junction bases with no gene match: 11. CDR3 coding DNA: TGCGCCAGCAGCCAAGACGGGCCCCAGGGGGCGAGGAATTCACCCCTCCACTTT. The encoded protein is CASSQDGPQGARNSPLHF.

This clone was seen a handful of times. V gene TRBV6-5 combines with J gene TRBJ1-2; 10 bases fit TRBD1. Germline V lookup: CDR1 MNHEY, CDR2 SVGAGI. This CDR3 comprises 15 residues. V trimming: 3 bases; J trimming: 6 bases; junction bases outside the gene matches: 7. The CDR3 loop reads CASSYPGTGVDGYTF. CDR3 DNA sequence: TGTGCCAGCAGTTATCCTGGGACAGGGGTTGATGGCTACACCTTC.

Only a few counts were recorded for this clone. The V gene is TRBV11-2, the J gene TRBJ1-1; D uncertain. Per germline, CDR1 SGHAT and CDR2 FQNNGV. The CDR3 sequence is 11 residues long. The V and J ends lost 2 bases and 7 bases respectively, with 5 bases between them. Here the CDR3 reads CASSLYSEAFF. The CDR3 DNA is TGTGCCAGCAGCTTATACAGTGAAGCTTTCTTT.

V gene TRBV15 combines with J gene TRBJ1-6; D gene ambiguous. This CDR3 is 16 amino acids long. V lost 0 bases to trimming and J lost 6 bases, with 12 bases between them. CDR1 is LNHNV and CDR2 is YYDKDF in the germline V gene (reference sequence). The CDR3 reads CATSREELTANSPLHF. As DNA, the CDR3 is TGTGCCACCAGCAGAGAGGAGCTGACGGCTAATTCACCCCTCCACTTT.

The CDR3 region is CASSSSSGGEQFF. As DNA, the CDR3 is TGTGCCAGCAGCTCCTCTAGCGGGGGTGAGCAGTTCTTC. The rearrangement joins TRBV7-2 to TRBJ2-1; 10 bases match TRBD2. Losses at the gene ends were 4 bases for V and 9 bases for J; bases not matched to a gene: 3. Germline assignment: CDR1 SGHTA and CDR2 FQGNSA. The CDR3 runs 13 residues.

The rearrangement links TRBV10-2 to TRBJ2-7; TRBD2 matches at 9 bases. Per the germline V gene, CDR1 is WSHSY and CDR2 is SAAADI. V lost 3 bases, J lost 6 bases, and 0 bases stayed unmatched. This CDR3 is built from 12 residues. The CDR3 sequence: CASSDSGGEQYF. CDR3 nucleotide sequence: TGCGCCAGCAGTGATAGCGGGGGCGAGCAGTACTTC.

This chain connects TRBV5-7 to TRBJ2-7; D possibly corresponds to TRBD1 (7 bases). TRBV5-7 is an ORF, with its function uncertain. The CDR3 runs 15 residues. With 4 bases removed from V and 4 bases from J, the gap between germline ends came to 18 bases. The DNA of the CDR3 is TGTGCCAGCAGCGGGAGGAGGGACAGACCTTACGAGCAGTACTTC. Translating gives CASSGRRDRPYEQYF.

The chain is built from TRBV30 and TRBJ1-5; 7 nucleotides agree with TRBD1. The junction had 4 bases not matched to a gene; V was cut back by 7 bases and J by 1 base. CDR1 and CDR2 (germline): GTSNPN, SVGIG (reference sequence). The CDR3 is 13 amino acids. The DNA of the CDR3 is TGTGCCTCCCTACAGGGGAGCAATCAGCCCCAGCATTTT. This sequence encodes CASLQGSNQPQHF.

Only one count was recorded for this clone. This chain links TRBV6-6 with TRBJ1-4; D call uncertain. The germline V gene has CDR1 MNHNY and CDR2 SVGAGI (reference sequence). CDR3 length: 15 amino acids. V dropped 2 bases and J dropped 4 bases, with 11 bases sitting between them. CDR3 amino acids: CASSYGSGINEKLFF. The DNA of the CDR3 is TGTGCCAGCAGTTACGGATCCGGGATTAATGAAAAACTGTTTTTT.

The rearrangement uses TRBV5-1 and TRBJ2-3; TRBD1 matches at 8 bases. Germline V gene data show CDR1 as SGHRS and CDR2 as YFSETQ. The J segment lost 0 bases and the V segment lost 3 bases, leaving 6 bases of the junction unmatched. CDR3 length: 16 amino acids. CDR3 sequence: CASSWGQEASTDTQYF. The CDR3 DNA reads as TGCGCCAGCAGCTGGGGACAGGAGGCTAGCACAGATACGCAGTATTTT. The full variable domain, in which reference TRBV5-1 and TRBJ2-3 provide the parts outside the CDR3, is KAGVTQTPRYLIKTRGQQVTLSCSPISGHRSVSWYQQTPGQGLQFLFEYFSETQRNKGNFPGRFSGRQFSNSRSEMNVSTLELGDSALYLCASSWGQEASTDTQYFGPGTRLTVL.

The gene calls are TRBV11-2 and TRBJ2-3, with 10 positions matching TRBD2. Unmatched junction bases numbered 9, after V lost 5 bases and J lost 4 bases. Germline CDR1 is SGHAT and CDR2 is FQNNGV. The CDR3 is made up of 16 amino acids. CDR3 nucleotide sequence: TGTGCCAGCAGCCGAAGCGGGAGGGTGGCGTCAGATACGCAGTATTTT. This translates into CASSRSGRVASDTQYF.

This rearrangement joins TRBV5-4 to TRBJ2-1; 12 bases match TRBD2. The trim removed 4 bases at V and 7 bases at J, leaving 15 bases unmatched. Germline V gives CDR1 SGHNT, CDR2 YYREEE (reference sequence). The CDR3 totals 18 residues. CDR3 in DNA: TGTGCCAGCAGCCCAAATGAAGGACTAGCGGGATCTCAAAATGAGCAGTTCTTC. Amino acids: CASSPNEGLAGSQNEQFF.